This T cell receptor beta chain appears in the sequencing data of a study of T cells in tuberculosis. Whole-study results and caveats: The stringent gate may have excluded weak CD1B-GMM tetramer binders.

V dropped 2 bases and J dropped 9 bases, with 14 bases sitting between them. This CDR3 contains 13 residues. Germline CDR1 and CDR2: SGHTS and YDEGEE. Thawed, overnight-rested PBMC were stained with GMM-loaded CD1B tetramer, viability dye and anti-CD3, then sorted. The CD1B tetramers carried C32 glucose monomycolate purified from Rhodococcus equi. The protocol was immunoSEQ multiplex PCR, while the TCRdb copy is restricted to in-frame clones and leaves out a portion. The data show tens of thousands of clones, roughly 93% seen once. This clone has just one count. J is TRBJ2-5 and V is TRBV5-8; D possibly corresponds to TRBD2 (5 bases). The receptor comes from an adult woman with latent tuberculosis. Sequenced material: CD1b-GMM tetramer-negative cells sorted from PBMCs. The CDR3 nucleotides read TGTGCCAGCAGCTTACTGGGCTGGAGGCCCCAGTACTTC. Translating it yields CASSLLGWRPQYF.